This T cell receptor beta chain was profiled in a study of T cell repertoires in cytomegalovirus infection. The CDR3 has 14 residues. The ends were cut back, 0 bases at V and 8 bases at J, with 10 bases in the middle. Germline CDR1 reads LNHNV; CDR2 reads YYDKDF (reference sequence). Study-wide points: The ex vivo response was dominated by HLA-C-restricted CMV-specific TCR beta clonotypes.

A few counts support this clonotype. Its antigen is as yet unknown. TCRdb processed the reads anew with MiXCR; each CDR3 protein has one entry. The sample holds 150,000 to 200,000 distinct CDR3 sequences, about a tenth seen once. This TCR derives from a human donor in good health (CMV status not recorded). Some clones in this sample may be carry-over from other donors' samples. The chain recombines TRBV15 with TRBJ1-4; possible D gene TRBD1, 5 bases. The sequenced sample was PBMCs. The CDR3 nucleotides are TGTGCCACCAGCAGAGATAGGGGCAACGAAAAACTGTTTTTT. This codes for CATSRDRGNEKLFF.